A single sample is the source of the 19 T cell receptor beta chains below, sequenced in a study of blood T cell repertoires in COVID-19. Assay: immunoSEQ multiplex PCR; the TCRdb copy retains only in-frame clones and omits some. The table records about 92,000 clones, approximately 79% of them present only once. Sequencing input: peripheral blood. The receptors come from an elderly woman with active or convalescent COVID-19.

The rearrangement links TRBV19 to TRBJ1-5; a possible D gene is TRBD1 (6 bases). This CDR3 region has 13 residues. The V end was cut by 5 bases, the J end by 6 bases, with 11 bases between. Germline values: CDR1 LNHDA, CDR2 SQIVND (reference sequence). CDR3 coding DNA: TGTGCCAGTAGTGCGACAGGAACTCAGCCCCAGCATTTT. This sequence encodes CASSATGTQPQHF.

DNA of the CDR3: TGTGCCAGCAGCTTCTCGTTCAGTTCAAATGAAAAACTGTTTTTT. Amino acids: CASSFSFSSNEKLFF. The rearrangement links TRBV7-9 to TRBJ1-4; D remains ambiguous. V was pared by 3 bases and J by 5 bases, with 13 bases between. The CDR3 is made up of 15 amino acids. Germline loops: CDR1 SEHNR, CDR2 FQNEAQ (reference sequence).

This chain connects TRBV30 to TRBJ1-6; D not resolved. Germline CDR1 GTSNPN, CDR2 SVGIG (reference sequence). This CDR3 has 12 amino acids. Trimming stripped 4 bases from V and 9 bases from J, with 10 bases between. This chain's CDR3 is CAWMRDRSPLHF. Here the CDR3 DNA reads TGTGCCTGGATGAGGGATCGTTCACCCCTCCACTTT. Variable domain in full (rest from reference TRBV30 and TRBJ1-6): SQTIHQWPATLVQPVGSPLSLECTVEGTSNPNLYWYRQAAGRGLQLLFYSVGIGQISSEVPQNLSASRPQDRQFILSSKKLLLSDSGFYLCAWMRDRSPLHFGNGTRLTVT.

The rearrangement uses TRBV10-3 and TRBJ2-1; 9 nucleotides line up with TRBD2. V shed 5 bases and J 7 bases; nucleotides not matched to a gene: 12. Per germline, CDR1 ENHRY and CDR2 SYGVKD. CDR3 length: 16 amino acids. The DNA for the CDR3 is TGTGCCATCAGTAAACGGGGGGCGGGAGGGCCGAATGAGCAGTTCTTC. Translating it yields CAISKRGAGGPNEQFF.

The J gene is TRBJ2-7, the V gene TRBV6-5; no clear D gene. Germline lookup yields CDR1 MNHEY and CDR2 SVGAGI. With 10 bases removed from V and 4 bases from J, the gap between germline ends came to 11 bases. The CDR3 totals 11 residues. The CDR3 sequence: CATRFPYEQYF. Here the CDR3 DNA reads TGTGCCACCCGGTTTCCTTACGAGCAGTACTTC.

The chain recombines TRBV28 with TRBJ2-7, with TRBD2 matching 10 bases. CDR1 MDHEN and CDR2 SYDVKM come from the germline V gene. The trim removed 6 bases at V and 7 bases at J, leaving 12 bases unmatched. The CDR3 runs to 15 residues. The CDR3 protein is CASSPGLAGVREQYF. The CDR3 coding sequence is TGTGCCAGCAGCCCGGGGCTAGCGGGAGTAAGGGAGCAGTACTTC. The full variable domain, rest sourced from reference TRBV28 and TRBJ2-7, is DVKVTQSSRYLVKRTGEKVFLECVQDMDHENMFWYRQDPGLGLRLIYFSYDVKMKEKGDIPEGYSVSREKKERFSLILESASTNQTSMYLCASSPGLAGVREQYFGPGTRLTVT.

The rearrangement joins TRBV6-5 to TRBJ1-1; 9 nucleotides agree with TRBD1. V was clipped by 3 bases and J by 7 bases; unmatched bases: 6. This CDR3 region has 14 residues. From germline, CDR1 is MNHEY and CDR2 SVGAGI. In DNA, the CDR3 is TGTGCCAGCAGTTATAATCGACAGGGGGTTGAAGCTTTCTTT. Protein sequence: CASSYNRQGVEAFF.

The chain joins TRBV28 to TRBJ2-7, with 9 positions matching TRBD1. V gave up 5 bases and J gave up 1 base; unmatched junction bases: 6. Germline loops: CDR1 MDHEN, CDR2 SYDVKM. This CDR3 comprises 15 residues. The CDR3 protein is CASSTTGGASYEQYF. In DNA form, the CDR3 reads TGTGCCAGCAGTACAACAGGGGGCGCGTCCTACGAGCAGTACTTC.

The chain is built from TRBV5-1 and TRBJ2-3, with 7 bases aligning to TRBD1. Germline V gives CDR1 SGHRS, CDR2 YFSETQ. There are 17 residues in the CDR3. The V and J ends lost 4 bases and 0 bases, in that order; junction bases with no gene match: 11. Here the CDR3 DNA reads TGCGCCAGCAGCCGTTCTCTGGCAGGGGGAAGCACAGATACGCAGTATTTT. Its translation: CASSRSLAGGSTDTQYF.

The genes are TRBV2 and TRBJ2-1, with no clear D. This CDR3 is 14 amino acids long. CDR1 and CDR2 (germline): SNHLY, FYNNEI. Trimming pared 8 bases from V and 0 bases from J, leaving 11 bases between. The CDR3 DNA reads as TGTGCCAGCCGGGTGCTACTCTCCTACAATGAGCAGTTCTTC. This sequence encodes CASRVLLSYNEQFF.

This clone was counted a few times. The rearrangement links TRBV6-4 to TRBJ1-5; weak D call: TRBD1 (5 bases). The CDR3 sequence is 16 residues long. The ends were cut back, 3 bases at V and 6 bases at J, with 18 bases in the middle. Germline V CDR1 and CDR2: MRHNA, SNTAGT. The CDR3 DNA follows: TGTGCCAGCAGTGATCGAGCTACGGGGGGGGTTCAGCCCCAGCATTTT. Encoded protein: CASSDRATGGVQPQHF.

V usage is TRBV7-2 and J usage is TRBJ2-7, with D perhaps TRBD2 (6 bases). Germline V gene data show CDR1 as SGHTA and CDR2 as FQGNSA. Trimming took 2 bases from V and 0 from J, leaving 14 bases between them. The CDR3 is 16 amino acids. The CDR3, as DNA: TGTGCCAGCAGCTTACGGGGGAGCTACCCCTCCTACGAGCAGTACTTC. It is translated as CASSLRGSYPSYEQYF.

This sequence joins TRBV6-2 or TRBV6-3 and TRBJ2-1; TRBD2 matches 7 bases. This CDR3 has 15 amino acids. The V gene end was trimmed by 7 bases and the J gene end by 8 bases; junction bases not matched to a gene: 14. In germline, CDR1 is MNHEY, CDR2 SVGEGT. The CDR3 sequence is CASNPLAGVRHEQFF. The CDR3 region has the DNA TGTGCCAGCAACCCGCTGGCGGGAGTTCGACATGAGCAGTTCTTC.

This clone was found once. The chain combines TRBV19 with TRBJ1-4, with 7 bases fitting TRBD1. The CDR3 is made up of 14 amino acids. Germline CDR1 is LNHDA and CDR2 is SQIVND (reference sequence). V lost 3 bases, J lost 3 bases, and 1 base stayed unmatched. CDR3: CASSIQGANEKLFF. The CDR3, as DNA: TGTGCCAGTAGTATTCAGGGGGCTAATGAAAAACTGTTTTTT.

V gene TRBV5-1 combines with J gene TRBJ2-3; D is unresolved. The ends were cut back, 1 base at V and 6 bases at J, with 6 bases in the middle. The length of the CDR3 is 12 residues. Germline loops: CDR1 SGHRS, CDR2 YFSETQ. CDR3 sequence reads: CASSLYSDTQYF. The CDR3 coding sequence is TGCGCCAGCAGCTTGTATTCGGATACGCAGTATTTT. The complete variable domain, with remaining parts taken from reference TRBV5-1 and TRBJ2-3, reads KAGVTQTPRYLIKTRGQQVTLSCSPISGHRSVSWYQQTPGQGLQFLFEYFSETQRNKGNFPGRFSGRQFSNSRSEMNVSTLELGDSALYLCASSLYSDTQYFGPGTRLTVL.

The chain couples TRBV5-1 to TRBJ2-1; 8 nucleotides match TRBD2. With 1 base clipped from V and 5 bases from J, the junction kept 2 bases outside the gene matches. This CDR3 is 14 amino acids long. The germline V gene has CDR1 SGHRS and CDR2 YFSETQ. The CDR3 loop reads CASSLTSGNNEQFF. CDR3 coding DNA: TGCGCCAGCAGCTTGACTAGCGGAAACAATGAGCAGTTCTTC.

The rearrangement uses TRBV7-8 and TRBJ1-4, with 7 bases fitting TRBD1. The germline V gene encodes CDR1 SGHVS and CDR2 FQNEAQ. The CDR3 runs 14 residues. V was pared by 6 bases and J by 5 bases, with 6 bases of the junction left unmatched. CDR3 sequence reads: CASSRTGQNEKLFF. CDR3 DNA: TGTGCCAGCAGTAGGACAGGACAGAATGAAAAACTGTTTTTT. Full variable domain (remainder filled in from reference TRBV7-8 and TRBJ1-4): GAGVSQSPRYKVAKRGQDVALRCDPISGHVSLFWYQQALGQGPEFLTYFQNEAQLDKSGLPSDRFFAERPEGSVSTLKIQRTQQEDSAVYLCASSRTGQNEKLFFGSGTQLSVL.

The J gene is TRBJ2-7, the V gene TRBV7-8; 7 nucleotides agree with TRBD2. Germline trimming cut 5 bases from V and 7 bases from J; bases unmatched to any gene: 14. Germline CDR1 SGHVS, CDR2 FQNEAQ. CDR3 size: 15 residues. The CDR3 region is CASSPEAGVGWEQYF. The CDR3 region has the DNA TGTGCCAGCAGCCCAGAGGCGGGGGTCGGGTGGGAGCAGTACTTC.

In nucleotides, the CDR3 is TGCGCCAGCAGGGACGGCATCGGGGCTAACTATGGCTACACCTTC. It translates to CASRDGIGANYGYTF. The V gene is TRBV5-1, the J gene TRBJ1-2; D uncertain. This CDR3 has 15 amino acids. With 5 bases removed from V and 0 bases from J, the gap between germline ends came to 14 bases. CDR1 SGHRS and CDR2 YFSETQ come from the germline V gene.